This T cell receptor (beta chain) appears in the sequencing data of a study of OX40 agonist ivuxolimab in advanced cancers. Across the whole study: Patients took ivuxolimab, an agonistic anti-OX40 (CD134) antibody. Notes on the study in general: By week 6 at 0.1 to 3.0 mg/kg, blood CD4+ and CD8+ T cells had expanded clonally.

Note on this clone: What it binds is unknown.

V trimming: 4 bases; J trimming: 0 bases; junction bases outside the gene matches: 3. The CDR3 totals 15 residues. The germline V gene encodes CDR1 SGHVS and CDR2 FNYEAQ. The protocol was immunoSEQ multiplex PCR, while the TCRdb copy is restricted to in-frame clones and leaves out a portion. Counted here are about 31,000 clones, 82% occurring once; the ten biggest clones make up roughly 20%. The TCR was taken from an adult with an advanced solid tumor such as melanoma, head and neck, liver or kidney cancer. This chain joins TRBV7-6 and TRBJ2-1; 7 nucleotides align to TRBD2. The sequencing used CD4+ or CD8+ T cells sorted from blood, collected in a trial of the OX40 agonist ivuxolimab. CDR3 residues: CASSSTGGSYNEQFF. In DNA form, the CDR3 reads TGTGCCAGCAGCTCCACGGGGGGCTCCTACAATGAGCAGTTCTTC. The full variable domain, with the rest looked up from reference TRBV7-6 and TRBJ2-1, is GAGVSQSPRYKVTKRGQDVALRCDPISGHVSLYWYRQALGQGPEFLTYFNYEAQQDKSGLPNDRFSAERPEGSISTLTIQRTEQRDSAMYRCASSSTGGSYNEQFFGPGTRLTVL.